Ten or more counts support the clone carrying this T cell receptor (beta chain). What it binds is not known. Looked up from germline, CDR1 is MGHRA and CDR2 is YSYEKL. This CDR3 comprises 18 residues. The germline V and J ends were trimmed by 0 bases and 4 bases, with 21 bases remaining between them. The data were obtained in a study of neurological immune-mediated disorders. Whole-study results and caveats: There was no clinical or MRI feature that showed an association with the multiple sclerosis repertoire cluster.

The unsorted libraries were made from 2 million PBMCs kept at -80 C. One entry per CDR3 protein results from TCRdb running MiXCR on the 5' RACE reads. The data hold approximately 65,000 distinct CDR3 sequences, with around 5% observed a single time. The sequence was obtained from a human donor with multiple sclerosis. The donor label of this sample is uncertain. The rearrangement joins TRBV4-1 to TRBJ1-2, with a possible D match to TRBD1 (6 bases). Material: PBMCs. The CDR3 region has the DNA TGCGCCAGCAGCCAAGATGGGGGGGCAGGTGCCCCATTCTATGGCTACACCTTC. It yields the protein CASSQDGGAGAPFYGYTF.